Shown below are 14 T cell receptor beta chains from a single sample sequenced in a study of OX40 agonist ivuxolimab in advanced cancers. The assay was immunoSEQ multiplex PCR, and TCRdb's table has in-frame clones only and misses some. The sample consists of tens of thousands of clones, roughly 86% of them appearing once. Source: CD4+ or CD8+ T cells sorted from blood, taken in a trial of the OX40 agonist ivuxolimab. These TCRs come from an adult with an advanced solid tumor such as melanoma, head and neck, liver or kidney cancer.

CDR3 sequence (DNA): TGCAGCGTTGAACTATACGGCAAAAACATTCAGTACTTC. Protein sequence: CSVELYGKNIQYF. This sequence joins TRBV29-1 and TRBJ2-4; the D is unclear. The germline gives CDR1 SQVTM, CDR2 ANQGSEA. This CDR3 is 13 amino acids long. The V and J ends lost 2 bases and 3 bases respectively, with 8 bases between them.

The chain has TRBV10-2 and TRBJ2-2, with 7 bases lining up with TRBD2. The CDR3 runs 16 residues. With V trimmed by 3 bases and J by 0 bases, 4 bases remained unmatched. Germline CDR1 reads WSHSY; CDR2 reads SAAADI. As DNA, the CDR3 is TGCGCCAGCAGTGACCTAGCGGTTACGAACACCGGGGAGCTGTTTTTT. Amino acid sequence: CASSDLAVTNTGELFF.

The CDR3 coding sequence is TGTGCCAGCAGTATCCGGACTAGCGGGAGAGATGAGCAGTTCTTC. It encodes CASSIRTSGRDEQFF. The V and J genes are TRBV27 and TRBJ2-1, with 13 bases lining up with TRBD2. This CDR3 region has 15 residues. The V and J ends lost 5 bases and 8 bases, in that order; junction bases with no gene match: 6. Germline V lookup: CDR1 MNHEY, CDR2 SMNVEV (reference sequence).

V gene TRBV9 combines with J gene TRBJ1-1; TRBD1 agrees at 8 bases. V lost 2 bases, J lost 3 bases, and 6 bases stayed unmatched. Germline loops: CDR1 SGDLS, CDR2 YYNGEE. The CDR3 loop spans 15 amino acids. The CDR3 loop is CASSVSGTGHTEAFF. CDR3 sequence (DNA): TGTGCCAGCAGCGTTTCCGGGACAGGTCACACTGAAGCTTTCTTT.

Written as DNA, the CDR3 is TGCGCCAGCAGCACGACAACAAAAGAGAATCAGTACTTC. Translation: CASSTTTKENQYF. The chain couples TRBV5-1 to TRBJ2-4, with D uncertain. V was trimmed by 4 bases and J by 12 bases, leaving 17 bases between them. This CDR3 contains 13 residues. CDR1 is SGHRS and CDR2 is YFSETQ in the germline V gene.

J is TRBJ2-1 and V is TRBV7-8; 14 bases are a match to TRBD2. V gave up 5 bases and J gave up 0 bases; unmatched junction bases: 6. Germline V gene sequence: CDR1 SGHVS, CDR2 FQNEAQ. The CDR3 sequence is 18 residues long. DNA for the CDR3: TGTGCCAGCAGCCCGGGACTAGCGGGGGCCAGCTCCTACAATGAGCAGTTCTTC. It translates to CASSPGLAGASSYNEQFF. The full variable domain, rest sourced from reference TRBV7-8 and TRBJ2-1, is GAGVSQSPRYKVAKRGQDVALRCDPISGHVSLFWYQQALGQGPEFLTYFQNEAQLDKSGLPSDRFFAERPEGSVSTLKIQRTQQEDSAVYLCASSPGLAGASSYNEQFFGPGTRLTVL.

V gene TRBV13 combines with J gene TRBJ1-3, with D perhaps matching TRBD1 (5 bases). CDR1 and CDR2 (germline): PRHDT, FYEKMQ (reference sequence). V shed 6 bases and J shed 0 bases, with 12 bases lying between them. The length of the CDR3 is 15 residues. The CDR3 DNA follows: TGTGCCAGCAGTGACAGTCTGAGCTCTGGAAACACCATATATTTT. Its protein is CASSDSLSSGNTIYF.

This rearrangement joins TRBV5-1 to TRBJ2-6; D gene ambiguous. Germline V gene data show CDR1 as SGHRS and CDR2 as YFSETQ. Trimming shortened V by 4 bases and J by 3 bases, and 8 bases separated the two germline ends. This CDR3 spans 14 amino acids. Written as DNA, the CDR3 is TGCGCCAGCAGCCCCCCAGGTGGGGCCAACGTCCTGACTTTC. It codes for CASSPPGGANVLTF.

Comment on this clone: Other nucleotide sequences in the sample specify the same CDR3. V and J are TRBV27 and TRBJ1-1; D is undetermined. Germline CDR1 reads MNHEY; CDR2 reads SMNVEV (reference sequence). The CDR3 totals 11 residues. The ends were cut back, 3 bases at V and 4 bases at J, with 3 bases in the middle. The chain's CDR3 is CASSFGTEAFF. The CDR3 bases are TGTGCCAGCAGTTTCGGCACTGAAGCTTTCTTT.

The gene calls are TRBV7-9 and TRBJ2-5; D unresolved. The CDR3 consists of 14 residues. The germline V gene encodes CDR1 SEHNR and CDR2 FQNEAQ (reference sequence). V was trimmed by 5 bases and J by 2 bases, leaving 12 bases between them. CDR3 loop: CASSVNDRQETQYF. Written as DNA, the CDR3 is TGTGCCAGCAGCGTAAATGACCGACAAGAGACCCAGTACTTC.

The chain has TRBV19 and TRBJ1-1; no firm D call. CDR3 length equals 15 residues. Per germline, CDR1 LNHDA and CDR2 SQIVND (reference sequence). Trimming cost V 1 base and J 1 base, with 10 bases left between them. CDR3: CASSIVVRGNTEAFF. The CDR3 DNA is TGTGCCAGTAGTATAGTAGTCAGAGGGAACACTGAAGCTTTCTTT.

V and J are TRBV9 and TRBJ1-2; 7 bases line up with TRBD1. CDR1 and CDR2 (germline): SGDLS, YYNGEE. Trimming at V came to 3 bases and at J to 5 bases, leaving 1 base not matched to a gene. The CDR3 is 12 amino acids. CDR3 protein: CASSGDSYGYTF. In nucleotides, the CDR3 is TGTGCCAGCAGCGGGGACAGTTATGGCTACACCTTC.

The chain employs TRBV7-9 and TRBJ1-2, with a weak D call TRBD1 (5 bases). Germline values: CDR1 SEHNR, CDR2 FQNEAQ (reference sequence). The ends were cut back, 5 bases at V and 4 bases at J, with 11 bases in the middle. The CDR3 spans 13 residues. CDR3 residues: CASSEGQIYGYTF. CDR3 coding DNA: TGTGCCAGCAGCGAGGGGCAGATCTATGGCTACACCTTC. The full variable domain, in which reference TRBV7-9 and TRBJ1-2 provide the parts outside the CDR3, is DTGVSQNPRHKITKRGQNVTFRCDPISEHNRLYWYRQTLGQGPEFLTYFQNEAQLEKSRLLSDRFSAERPKGSFSTLEIQRTEQGDSAMYLCASSEGQIYGYTFGSGTRLTVV.

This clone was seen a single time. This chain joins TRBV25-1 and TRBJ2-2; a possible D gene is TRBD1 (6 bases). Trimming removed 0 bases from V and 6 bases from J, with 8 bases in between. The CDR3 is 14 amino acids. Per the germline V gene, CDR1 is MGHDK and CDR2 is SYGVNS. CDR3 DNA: TGTGCCAGCAGTGAATACGAGGGGGCCGGGGAGCTGTTTTTT. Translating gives CASSEYEGAGELFF.